The subject of this entry is one T cell receptor beta chain. Its antigen has not been determined. No base quality values were provided; no much bigger clone lies one nucleotide off. Read against the paper, the sample's treatment or condition label means: live attenuated yellow fever vaccine strain. At each blood-draw timepoint, two biological replicates of bulk PBMCs were collected. A standard Ficoll-Paque protocol was used to isolate PBMCs from peripheral blood. TriZol was used to extract RNA from bulk PBMCs, CD4 and CD8 fractions, and dextramer-positive and dextramer-negative fractions. This entry is derived from a study of T cells after yellow fever vaccination (dated by TCRdb to between 2018 and 2020). Describing the broader study: The SMART-Seq v4 Ultra Low Input RNA kit was used to prepare libraries from fractions with low cell numbers. To track T-cell clones before and after primary and booster YFV17D yellow fever vaccination, bulk TCR alpha and beta repertoires were sequenced longitudinally. Two healthy male donors, one aged 18 to 30 and one aged 30 to 40 years, were included in the cohort. Blood samples were taken at several timepoints before and after primary and secondary immunization, and bulk PBMC replicates and cell subsets were isolated.

TCR cDNA was made using 5'RACE template switching, a step that added a universal primer site and unique molecular identifiers. cDNA synthesis was primed from both the TCR alpha and TCR beta constant segments. Library amplification used two PCR steps, and the second PCR step added sample barcodes and sequencing adapters. Libraries were sequenced on Illumina HiSeq 2500 (2x100 bp) or NovaSeq (2x150 bp). Turning to the authors' computational methods: Reads were demultiplexed and collapsed into UMI consensus sequences with MIGEC, and V(D)J alignment was performed with MiXCR. Clonotypes responding to the vaccine were identified with edgeR on replicate PBMC samples, with the criteria of FDR below 0.01 and a log2 fold change above 5 up to day 15. Each bulk clonotype was labeled CD4 or CD8 based on which sequenced repertoire, CD4 or CD8, contained the clonotype at higher abundance. In-frame beta chains were kept once TCRdb had trimmed the public reads at Q25 with fastp and called clones with MiXCR. Rows with a matching CDR3 protein are joined into one entry that keeps the most common DNA and genes. For this entry, the V and J calls and clone size follow TCRdb and not the study's own pipeline. Recorded for this sample are 550,000 or so distinct CDR3 sequences; approximately 21% of them occurred a single time. The top ten clonotypes cover around an eighth of the sample.

The CDR3 numbers 15 residues from cysteine through phenylalanine. Only the CDR3 region is kept as DNA, spanning 45 bases read in frame from base 1. CDR1 SEHNR and CDR2 FQNEAQ are derived from the germline V gene (reference sequence). V is cut back by 1 base and J by 2 bases, with 4 bases in the junction unmatched. General study outcomes and caveats: Compared with the primary T-cell response, the secondary T-cell response was faster but weaker, reaching its peak on day 5 rather than on day 15. A small fraction of clonotypes appeared in both the CD4 and CD8 compartments, likely as a result of convergent recombination. Because only a couple of donors were included in the study, the extent to which the findings can be generalized is limited. Because abundant contaminating clonotypes from the bulk population could be contained in FACS-sorted repertoires, computational filtering was required. Most clones expanded after primary vaccination were re-detected after the booster (96% of CD4 and around 86% of CD8), suggesting broad memory maintenance.

The sequence joins TRBV7-9 to TRBJ2-7, with TRBD2 identical over 8 junction bases. The starting material was PBMCs, obtained 15 days after the yellow fever booster vaccination. This clonotype was sampled from a man in his thirties or forties who received the YFV17D yellow fever vaccine. The CDR3 protein sequence reads: CASSLEGLGPYEQYF. In nucleotides, the sequence is TGTGCCAGCAGCTTAGAGGGACTAGGTCCCTACGAGCAGTACTTC.